This TCR beta chain was sequenced in a study of T cells in Graves' hyperthyroidism and ophthalmopathy. Study details: Peripheral blood was taken when the disease was first diagnosed, before any treatment began. General observations from the study: With a median lead of around 6.7 months before onset, the model predicted ophthalmopathy.

Amplified TCR beta CDR3 regions derived from RNA transcripts. With the HTBI primer set, the TCR CDR3 went through a first round of RT-PCR. TCRdb re-called the multiplex PCR reads through MiXCR, storing one row per CDR3 protein. The sample yields 50,000 to 55,000 distinct CDR3 sequences, 48% seen once. Remarks on this clonotype: Its matching antigen is unknown.

It was uncontrolled infection, other autoimmune disease, pregnancy or lactation that excluded patients. The authors took PBMCs from 10 ml fresh peripheral blood. This clonotype originated in a woman aged 50 to 60 with Graves' ophthalmopathy. Sequences were obtained from blood.

The chain's CDR3 is CASSLRFRDNRETQYF. CDR3 in DNA: TGTGCCAGTAGTCTCCGCTTCCGGGACAATAGGGAGACCCAGTACTTC. The V call is TRBV19, the J call TRBJ2-5, with a tentative D call TRBD1 (6 bases). Trimming took off 5 bases at V and 5 bases at J, with 21 bases between the two ends. This CDR3 has 16 residues. Germline values: CDR1 LNHDA, CDR2 SQIVND (reference sequence).